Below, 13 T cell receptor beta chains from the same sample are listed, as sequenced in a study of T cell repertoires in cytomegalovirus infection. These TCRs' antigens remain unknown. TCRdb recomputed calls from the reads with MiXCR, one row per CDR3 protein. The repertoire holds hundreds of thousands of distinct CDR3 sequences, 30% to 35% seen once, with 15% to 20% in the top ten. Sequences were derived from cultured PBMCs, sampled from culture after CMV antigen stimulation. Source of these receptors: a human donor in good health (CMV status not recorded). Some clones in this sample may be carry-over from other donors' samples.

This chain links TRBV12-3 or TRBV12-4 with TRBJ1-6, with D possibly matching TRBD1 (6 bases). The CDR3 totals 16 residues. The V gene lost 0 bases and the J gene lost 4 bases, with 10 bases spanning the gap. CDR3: CASSLAGTRYNSPLHF. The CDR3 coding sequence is TGTGCCAGCAGTTTAGCCGGGACACGTTATAATTCACCCCTCCACTTT.

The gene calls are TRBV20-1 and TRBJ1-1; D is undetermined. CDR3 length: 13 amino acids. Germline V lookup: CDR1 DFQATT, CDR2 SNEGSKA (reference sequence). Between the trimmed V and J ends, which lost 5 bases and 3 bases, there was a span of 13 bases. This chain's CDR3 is CSASVRQDTEAFF. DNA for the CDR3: TGCAGTGCTTCGGTTCGTCAAGACACTGAAGCTTTCTTT.

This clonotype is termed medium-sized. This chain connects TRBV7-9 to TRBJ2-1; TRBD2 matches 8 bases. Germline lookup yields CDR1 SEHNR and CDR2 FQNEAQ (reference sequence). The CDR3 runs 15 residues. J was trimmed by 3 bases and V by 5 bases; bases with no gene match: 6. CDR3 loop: CASSPSGGNYNEQFF. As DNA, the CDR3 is TGTGCCAGCAGCCCGAGCGGGGGAAACTACAATGAGCAGTTCTTC. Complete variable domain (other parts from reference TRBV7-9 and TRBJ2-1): DTGVSQNPRHKITKRGQNVTFRCDPISEHNRLYWYRQTLGQGPEFLTYFQNEAQLEKSRLLSDRFSAERPKGSFSTLEIQRTEQGDSAMYLCASSPSGGNYNEQFFGPGTRLTVL.

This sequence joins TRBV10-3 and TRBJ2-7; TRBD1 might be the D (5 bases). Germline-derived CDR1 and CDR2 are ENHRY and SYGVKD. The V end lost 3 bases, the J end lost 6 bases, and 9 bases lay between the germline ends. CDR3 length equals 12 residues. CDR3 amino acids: CAISEPRGEQYF. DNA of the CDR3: TGTGCCATCAGTGAACCTAGGGGCGAGCAGTACTTC.

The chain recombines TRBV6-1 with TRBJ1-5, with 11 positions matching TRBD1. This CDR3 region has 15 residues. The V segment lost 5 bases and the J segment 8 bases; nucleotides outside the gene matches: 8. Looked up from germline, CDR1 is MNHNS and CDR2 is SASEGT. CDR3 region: CASSRSGQGAEPQHF. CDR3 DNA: TGTGCCAGCAGTCGAAGCGGACAGGGGGCAGAGCCCCAGCATTTT.

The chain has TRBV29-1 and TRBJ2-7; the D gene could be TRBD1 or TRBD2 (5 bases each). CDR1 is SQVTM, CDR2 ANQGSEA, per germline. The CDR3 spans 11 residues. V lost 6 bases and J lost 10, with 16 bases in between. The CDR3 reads CSVPNEGLQYF. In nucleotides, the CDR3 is TGCAGCGTACCTAATGAGGGGTTACAGTACTTC.

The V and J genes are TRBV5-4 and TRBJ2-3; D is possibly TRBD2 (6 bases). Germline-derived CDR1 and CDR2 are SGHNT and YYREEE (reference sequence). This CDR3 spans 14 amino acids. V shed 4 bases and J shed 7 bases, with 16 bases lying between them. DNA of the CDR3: TGTGCCAGCAGCGCGGGACCGTTGGTTTATACGCAGTATTTT. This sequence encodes CASSAGPLVYTQYF.

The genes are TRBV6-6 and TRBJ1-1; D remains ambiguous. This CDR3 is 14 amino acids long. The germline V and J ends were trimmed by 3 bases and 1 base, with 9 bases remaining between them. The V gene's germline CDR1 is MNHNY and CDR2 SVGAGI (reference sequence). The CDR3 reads CASSYWSPNTEAFF. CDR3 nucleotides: TGTGCCAGCAGTTATTGGAGCCCGAACACTGAAGCTTTCTTT.

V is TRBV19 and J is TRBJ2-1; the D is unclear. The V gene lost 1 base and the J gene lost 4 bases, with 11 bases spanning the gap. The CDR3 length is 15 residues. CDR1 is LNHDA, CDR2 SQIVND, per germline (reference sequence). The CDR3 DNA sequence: TGTGCCAGTAGTATAGGTAACCCTCGATACAATGAGCAGTTCTTC. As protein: CASSIGNPRYNEQFF. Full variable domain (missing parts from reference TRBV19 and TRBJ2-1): DGGITQSPKYLFRKEGQNVTLSCEQNLNHDAMYWYRQDPGQGLRLIYYSQIVNDFQKGDIAEGYSVSREKKESFPLTVTSAQKNPTAFYLCASSIGNPRYNEQFFGPGTRLTVL.

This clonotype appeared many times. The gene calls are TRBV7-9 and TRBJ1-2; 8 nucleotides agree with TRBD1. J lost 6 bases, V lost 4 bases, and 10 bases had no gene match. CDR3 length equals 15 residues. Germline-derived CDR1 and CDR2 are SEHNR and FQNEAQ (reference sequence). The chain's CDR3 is CASSSAGTGDHGYTF. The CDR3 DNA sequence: TGTGCCAGCAGCTCCGCCGGGACAGGTGACCATGGCTACACCTTC.

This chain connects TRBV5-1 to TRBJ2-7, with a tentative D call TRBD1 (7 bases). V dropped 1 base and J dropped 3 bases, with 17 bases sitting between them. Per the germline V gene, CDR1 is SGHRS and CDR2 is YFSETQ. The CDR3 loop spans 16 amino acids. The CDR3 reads CASSLRKGQGGYEQYF. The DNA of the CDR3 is TGCGCCAGCAGCTTGCGGAAGGGGCAGGGGGGCTACGAGCAGTACTTC.

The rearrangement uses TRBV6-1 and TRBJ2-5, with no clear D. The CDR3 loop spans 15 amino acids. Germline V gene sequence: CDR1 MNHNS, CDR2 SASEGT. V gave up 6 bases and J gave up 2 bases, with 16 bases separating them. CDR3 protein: CASSPIWGSQETQYF. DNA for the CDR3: TGTGCCAGCAGCCCGATTTGGGGTTCTCAAGAGACCCAGTACTTC.

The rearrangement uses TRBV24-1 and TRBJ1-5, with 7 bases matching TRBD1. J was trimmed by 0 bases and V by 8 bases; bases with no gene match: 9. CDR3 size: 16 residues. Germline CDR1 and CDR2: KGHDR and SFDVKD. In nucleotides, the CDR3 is TGTGCCACCACCCCGGGACAGAAGTATAGCAATCAGCCCCAGCATTTT. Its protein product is CATTPGQKYSNQPQHF.